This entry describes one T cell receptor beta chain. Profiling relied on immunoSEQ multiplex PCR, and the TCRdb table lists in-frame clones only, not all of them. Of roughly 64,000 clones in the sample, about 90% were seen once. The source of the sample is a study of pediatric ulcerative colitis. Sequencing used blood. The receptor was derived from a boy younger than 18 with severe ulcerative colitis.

In DNA form, the CDR3 reads TGTGCCAGCAGCGTCGGTGATTCGGGGGACGGAAACACCATATATTTT. Protein product: CASSVGDSGDGNTIYF. This chain joins TRBV9 and TRBJ1-3; weak D call: TRBD1 (5 bases). CDR1 is SGDLS, CDR2 YYNGEE, per germline. The CDR3 runs to 16 residues. The germline V and J ends were trimmed by 2 bases and 4 bases, with 16 bases remaining between them.